The table lists the clone carrying this TCR beta chain with a count of one. The length of the CDR3 is 14 residues. Unmatched junction bases numbered 8, after V lost 5 bases and J lost 7 bases. Germline CDR1 MDHEN, CDR2 SYDVKM. This sample stems from a study of PD-L1 blockade in urothelial cancer. Study information: It was at 3 weeks (second dose) and 6 weeks after treatment start that blood was analyzed. Reported median T cell count for blood samples was 140,000 to 150,000.

The sample's time point: pretreatment peripheral blood. The assay was immunoSEQ multiplex PCR, and TCRdb's table has in-frame clones only and misses some. This table has under 55,000 clones, roughly 88% appearing once. The chain uses TRBV28 and TRBJ1-5; 7 bases are a match to TRBD1. Sequencing used PBMCs, obtained around atezolizumab (anti-PD-L1) treatment. This TCR was recovered from a donor at least 40 years old with urothelial cancer. CDR3 protein: CASSPPTGWQPQHF. CDR3 DNA sequence: TGTGCCAGCAGTCCCCCGACAGGGTGGCAGCCCCAGCATTTT.